Listed here are 2 T cell receptor beta chains from one sample, sequenced in a study of tumor-infiltrating lymphocytes in primary liver carcinoma. The template, around 540 ng total RNA, yielded TCR beta cDNA made with a constant-region primer. Amplification in three nested multiplex PCR rounds with slightly modified ARM-PCR gave rise to TCR beta libraries. Amplification in the first two PCR rounds was performed using TRBV1-TRBV30 forward primers and a C-beta reverse primer for approximately 10 cycles each. TCRdb recomputed calls from the multiplex PCR reads with MiXCR, one row per CDR3 protein. The repertoire consists of almost 200,000 distinct CDR3 sequences, with less than 65% occurring once and the leading ten covering roughly 7%. The source of the blood RNA was unsorted whole blood, and germline DNA was extracted as well. The sequenced material came from peripheral blood. These receptor sequences come from an older woman with primary liver carcinoma and hepatitis B virus infection.

This clonotype turned up a few times. Compared with germline, one end of the junction differs, possibly owing to a read error. As DNA, the CDR3 is TGTGCCAGCCGCTTAGCGGGAGGGCGGGACAATGAGCAGTTCTTC. Translation gives CASRLAGGRDNEQFF. The chain combines TRBV7-9 with TRBJ2-1; TRBD2 matches at 11 bases. Germline CDR1 SEHNR, CDR2 FQNEAQ (reference sequence). The CDR3 is 15 amino acids.

The J gene is TRBJ2-7, the V gene TRBV7-9; perhaps TRBD1 as D (6 bases). The CDR3 length is 15 residues. Trimming pared 2 bases from V and 3 bases from J, leaving 14 bases between. Germline CDR1 reads SEHNR; CDR2 reads FQNEAQ (reference sequence). CDR3 residues: CASSLNDARGYEQYF. CDR3 nucleotides: TGTGCCAGCAGCTTAAATGACGCCAGGGGCTACGAGCAGTACTTC.